This is a list of T cell receptor beta chains from one sample in a study of blood T cell repertoires in COVID-19. Sequenced by immunoSEQ multiplex PCR; TCRdb stores in-frame clones only, minus some. Among about 300,000 clones listed, over 80% were seen once. The sequenced sample was peripheral blood. These receptors all stem from a woman between 45 and 65 years old with COVID-19, enrolled during active disease. Both conserved end residues are part of each CDR3. Each record gives: D gene, J gene, V gene, CDR3 protein, CDR3 DNA. The D gene is left open where the match is weak.

d_gene: -
j_gene: TRBJ1-2
v_gene: TRBV6-5
CDR3aa: CASSTLGQSYGYTF
CDR3nt: TGTGCCAGCAGTACCTTGGGGCAGAGCTATGGCTACACCTTC

d_gene: TRBD2
j_gene: TRBJ2-5
v_gene: TRBV5-1
CDR3aa: CASSLRELAGGIIAKTQYF
CDR3nt: TGCGCCAGCAGCTTGAGGGAGCTAGCGGGAGGTATCATAGCGAAGACCCAGTACTTC

d_gene: TRBD1
j_gene: TRBJ2-3
v_gene: TRBV5-4
CDR3aa: CASSFKRQGTTDTQYF
CDR3nt: TGTGCCAGCAGCTTCAAAAGACAGGGGACCACAGATACGCAGTATTTT

d_gene: -
j_gene: TRBJ2-3
v_gene: TRBV6-5
CDR3aa: CASSEGRFADTQYF
CDR3nt: TGTGCCAGCTCTGAGGGCCGTTTCGCAGATACGCAGTATTTT

d_gene: -
j_gene: TRBJ1-1
v_gene: TRBV3-1/TRBV3-2
CDR3aa: CASSQDRRVGTEAFF
CDR3nt: TGTGCCAGCAGCCAAGATCGCAGGGTTGGTACTGAAGCTTTCTTT

d_gene: -
j_gene: TRBJ1-2
v_gene: TRBV7-8
CDR3aa: CASIPREYGNYGYTF
CDR3nt: TGTGCCAGCATACCACGGGAGTACGGGAACTATGGCTACACCTTC

d_gene: -
j_gene: TRBJ2-2
v_gene: TRBV21-1
CDR3aa: CASRTGQGTNTGELFF
CDR3nt: TGTGCCAGCAGAACGGGACAGGGGACGAACACCGGGGAGCTGTTTTTT

d_gene: -
j_gene: TRBJ2-1
v_gene: TRBV11-3
CDR3aa: CASSLDGVEQFF
CDR3nt: TGTGCCAGCAGCTTAGACGGGGTGGAGCAGTTCTTC

d_gene: TRBD1
j_gene: TRBJ2-4
v_gene: TRBV4-1
CDR3aa: CASSLTGEPNIQYF
CDR3nt: TGCGCCAGCAGCTTGACAGGGGAGCCAAACATTCAGTACTTC

d_gene: -
j_gene: TRBJ2-7
v_gene: TRBV5-1
CDR3aa: CASSHPSGFQYF
CDR3nt: TGCGCCAGCAGCCACCCCTCCGGTTTTCAGTACTTC

d_gene: TRBD1
j_gene: TRBJ2-6
v_gene: TRBV4-1
CDR3aa: CASSPGQGSLSGANVLTF
CDR3nt: TGCGCCAGCAGCCCGGGACAGGGGTCTCTCTCTGGGGCCAACGTCCTGACTTTC

d_gene: TRBD1
j_gene: TRBJ2-3
v_gene: TRBV5-1
CDR3aa: CASSDHTGVTDTQYF
CDR3nt: TGCGCCAGCAGCGATCATACAGGGGTCACAGATACGCAGTATTTT

d_gene: -
j_gene: TRBJ2-3
v_gene: TRBV18
CDR3aa: CASSGQNTDTQYF
CDR3nt: TGTGCCAGCTCAGGACAGAACACAGATACGCAGTATTTT

d_gene: -
j_gene: TRBJ1-4
v_gene: TRBV23-1
CDR3aa: CASSQRDHDRSTEFNEKLFF
CDR3nt: TGCGCCAGCAGTCAGCGGGACCACGACAGAAGCACCGAATTCAATGAAAAACTGTTTTTT